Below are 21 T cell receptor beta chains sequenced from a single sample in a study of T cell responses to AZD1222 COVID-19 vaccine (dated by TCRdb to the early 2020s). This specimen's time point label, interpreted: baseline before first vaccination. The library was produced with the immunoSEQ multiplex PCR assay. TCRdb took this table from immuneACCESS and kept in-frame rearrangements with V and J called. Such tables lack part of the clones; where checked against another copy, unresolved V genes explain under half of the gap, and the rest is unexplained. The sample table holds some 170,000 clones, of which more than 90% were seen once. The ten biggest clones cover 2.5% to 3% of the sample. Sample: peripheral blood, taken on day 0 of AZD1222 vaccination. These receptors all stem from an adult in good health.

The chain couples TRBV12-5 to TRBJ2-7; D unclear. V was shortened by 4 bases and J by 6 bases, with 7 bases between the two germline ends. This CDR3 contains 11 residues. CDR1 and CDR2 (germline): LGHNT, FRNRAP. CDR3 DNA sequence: TGTGCTAGTGGTTCCGGGTTCGAGCAGTACTTC. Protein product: CASGSGFEQYF.

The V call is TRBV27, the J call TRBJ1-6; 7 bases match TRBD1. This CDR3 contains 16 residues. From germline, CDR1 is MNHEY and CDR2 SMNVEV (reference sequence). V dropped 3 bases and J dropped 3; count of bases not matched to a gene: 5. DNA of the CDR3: TGTGCCAGCAGTTTTTTAGGGGGCGACTATAATTCACCCCTCCACTTT. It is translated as CASSFLGGDYNSPLHF.

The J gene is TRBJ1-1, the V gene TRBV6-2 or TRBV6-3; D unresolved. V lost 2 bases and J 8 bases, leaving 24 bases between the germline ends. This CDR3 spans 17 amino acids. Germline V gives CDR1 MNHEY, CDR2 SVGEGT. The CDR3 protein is CASSYAGVSRARWEAFF. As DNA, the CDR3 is TGTGCCAGCAGTTACGCTGGGGTCTCTAGGGCCCGGTGGGAAGCTTTCTTT.

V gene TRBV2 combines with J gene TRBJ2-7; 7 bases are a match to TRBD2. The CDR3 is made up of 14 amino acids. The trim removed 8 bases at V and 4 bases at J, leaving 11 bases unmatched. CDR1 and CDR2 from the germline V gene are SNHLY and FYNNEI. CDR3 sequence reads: CASLRDPGRYEQYF. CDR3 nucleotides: TGTGCCAGCCTCCGGGACCCCGGGAGGTACGAGCAGTACTTC.

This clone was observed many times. The CDR3 protein is CASSFGQNEAFF. The CDR3 DNA is TGTGCCAGCAGCTTCGGACAGAATGAAGCTTTCTTT. This sequence joins TRBV5-5 and TRBJ1-1; a possible D gene is TRBD1 (6 bases). V was trimmed by 2 bases and J by 7 bases, leaving 9 bases between them. This CDR3 is 12 amino acids long. CDR1 is SGHKS and CDR2 is YYEKEE in the germline V gene (reference sequence).

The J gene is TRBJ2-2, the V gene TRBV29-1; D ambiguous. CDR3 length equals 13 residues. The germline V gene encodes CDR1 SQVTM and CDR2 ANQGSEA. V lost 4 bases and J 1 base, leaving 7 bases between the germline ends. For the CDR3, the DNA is TGCAGCGTTGCGGCAGAGAACACCGGGGAGCTGTTTTTT. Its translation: CSVAAENTGELFF.

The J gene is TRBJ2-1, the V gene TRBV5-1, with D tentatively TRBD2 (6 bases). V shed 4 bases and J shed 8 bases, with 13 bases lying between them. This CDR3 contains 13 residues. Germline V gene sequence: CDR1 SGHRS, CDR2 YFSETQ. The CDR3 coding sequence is TGCGCCAGCAGCGAGGGAGGTTCGGATGAGCAGTTCTTC. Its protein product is CASSEGGSDEQFF.

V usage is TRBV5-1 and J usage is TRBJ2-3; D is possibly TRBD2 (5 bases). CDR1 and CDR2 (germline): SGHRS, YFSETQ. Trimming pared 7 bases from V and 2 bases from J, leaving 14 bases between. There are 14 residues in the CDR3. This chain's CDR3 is CASGIEGYTDTQYF. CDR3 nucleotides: TGCGCCAGCGGCATTGAGGGTTACACAGATACGCAGTATTTT.

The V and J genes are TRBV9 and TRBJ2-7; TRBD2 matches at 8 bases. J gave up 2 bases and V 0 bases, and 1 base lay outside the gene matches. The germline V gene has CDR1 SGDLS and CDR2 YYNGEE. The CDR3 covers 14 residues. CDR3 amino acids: CASSVAAGAYEQYF. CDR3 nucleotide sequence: TGTGCCAGCAGCGTAGCAGCGGGAGCCTACGAGCAGTACTTC.

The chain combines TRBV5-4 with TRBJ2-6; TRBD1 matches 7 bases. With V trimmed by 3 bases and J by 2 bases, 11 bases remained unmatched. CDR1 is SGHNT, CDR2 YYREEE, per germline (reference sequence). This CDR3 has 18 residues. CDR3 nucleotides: TGTGCCAGCAGCTCAAGCGGACAGGCGCCAACTGGGGCCAACGTCCTGACTTTC. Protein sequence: CASSSSGQAPTGANVLTF.

The CDR3 DNA reads TGTGCCAGCAGAGTCCGTCTAGTGGATCAGCCCCAGCATTTT. It translates to CASRVRLVDQPQHF. V is TRBV6-5 and J is TRBJ1-5; D is unclear. Germline CDR1 is MNHEY and CDR2 is SVGAGI. V lost 6 bases to trimming and J lost 5 bases, with 14 bases between them. The CDR3 has 14 residues.

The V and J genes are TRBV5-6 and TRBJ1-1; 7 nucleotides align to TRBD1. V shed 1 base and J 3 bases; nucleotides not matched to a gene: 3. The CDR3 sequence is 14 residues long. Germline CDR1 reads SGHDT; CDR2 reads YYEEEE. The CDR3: CASSLTRGDTEAFF. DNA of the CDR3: TGTGCCAGCAGCTTGACCAGGGGGGACACTGAAGCTTTCTTT.

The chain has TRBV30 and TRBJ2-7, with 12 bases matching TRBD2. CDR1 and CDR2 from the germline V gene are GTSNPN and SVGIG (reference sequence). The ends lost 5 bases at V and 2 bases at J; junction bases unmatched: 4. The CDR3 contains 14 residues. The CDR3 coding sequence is TGTGCCTGGCGGCCTAGCGGGAGGGCCTACGAGCAGTACTTC. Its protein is CAWRPSGRAYEQYF.

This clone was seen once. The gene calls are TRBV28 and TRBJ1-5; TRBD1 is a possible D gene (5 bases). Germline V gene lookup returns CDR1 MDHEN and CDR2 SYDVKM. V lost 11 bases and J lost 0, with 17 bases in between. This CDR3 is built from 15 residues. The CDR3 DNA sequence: TGTGCCGCTCCCCCCCCGGGGGATAGCAATCAGCCCCAGCATTTT. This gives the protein CAAPPPGDSNQPQHF.

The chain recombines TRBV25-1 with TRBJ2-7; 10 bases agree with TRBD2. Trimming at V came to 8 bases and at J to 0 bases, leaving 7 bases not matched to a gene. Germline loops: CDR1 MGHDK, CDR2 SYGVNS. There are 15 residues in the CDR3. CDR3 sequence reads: CASGRTSGLSYEQYF. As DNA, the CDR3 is TGTGCCAGCGGCCGGACTAGCGGACTCTCCTACGAGCAGTACTTC.

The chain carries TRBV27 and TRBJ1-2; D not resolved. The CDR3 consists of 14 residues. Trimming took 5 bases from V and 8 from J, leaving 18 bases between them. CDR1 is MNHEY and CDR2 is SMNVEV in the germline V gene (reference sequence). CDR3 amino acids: CASSERGGFWGYTF. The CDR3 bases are TGTGCCAGCAGTGAACGGGGTGGGTTTTGGGGCTACACCTTC.

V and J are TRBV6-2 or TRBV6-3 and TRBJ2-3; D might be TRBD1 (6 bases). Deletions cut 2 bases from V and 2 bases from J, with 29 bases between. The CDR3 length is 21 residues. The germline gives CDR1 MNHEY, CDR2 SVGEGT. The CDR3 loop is CASSYPISGRGTIGNTDTQYF. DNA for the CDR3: TGTGCCAGCAGTTACCCCATCTCCGGCAGGGGTACGATTGGTAACACAGATACGCAGTATTTT.

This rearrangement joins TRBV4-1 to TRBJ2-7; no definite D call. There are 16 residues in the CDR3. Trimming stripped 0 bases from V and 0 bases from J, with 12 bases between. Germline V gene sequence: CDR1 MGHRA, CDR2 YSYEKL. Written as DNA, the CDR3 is TGCGCCAGCAGCCAAGAACCTGCCCAAAGCTCCTACGAGCAGTACTTC. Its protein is CASSQEPAQSSYEQYF.

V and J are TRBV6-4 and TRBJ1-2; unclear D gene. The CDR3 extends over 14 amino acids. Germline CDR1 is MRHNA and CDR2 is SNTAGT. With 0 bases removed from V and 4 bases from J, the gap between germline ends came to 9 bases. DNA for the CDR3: TGTGCCAGCAGTGACTCGAGATCCGCCTATGGCTACACCTTC. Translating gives CASSDSRSAYGYTF.

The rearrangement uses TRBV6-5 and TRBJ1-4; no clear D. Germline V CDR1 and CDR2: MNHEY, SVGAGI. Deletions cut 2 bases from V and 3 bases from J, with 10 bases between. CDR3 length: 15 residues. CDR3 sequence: CASSYRTGSNEKLFF. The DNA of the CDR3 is TGTGCCAGCAGTTACCGGACGGGATCTAATGAAAAACTGTTTTTT.

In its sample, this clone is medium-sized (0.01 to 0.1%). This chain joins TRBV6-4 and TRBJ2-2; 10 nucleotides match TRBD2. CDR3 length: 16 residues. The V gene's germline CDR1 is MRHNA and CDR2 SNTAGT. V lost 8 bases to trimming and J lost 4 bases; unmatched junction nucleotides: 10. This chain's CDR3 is CASGPLAGGGTGELFF. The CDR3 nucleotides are TGTGCCAGCGGACCCTTAGCGGGAGGAGGCACCGGGGAGCTGTTTTTT.